This TCR beta chain was captured in a study of cytomegalovirus exposure and HLA in healthy donors. Libraries were prepared by immunoSEQ multiplex PCR; TCRdb keeps only in-frame clonotypes and omits some of them. The sample yields about 57,000 clones, 89% seen once. CDR3 length: 13 residues. CDR1 is MNHEY and CDR2 is SMNVEV in the germline V gene (reference sequence). The trim removed 7 bases at V and 2 bases at J, leaving 4 bases unmatched. The specimen sequenced was PBMCs. The sequence was collected from a woman younger than 30 in good health and CMV-seronegative. This chain uses TRBV27 with TRBJ2-7; 8 bases match TRBD2. The CDR3 nucleotides read TGTGCCAGCAACCCGGGGGGGACCTACGAGCAGTACTTC. It encodes CASNPGGTYEQYF.